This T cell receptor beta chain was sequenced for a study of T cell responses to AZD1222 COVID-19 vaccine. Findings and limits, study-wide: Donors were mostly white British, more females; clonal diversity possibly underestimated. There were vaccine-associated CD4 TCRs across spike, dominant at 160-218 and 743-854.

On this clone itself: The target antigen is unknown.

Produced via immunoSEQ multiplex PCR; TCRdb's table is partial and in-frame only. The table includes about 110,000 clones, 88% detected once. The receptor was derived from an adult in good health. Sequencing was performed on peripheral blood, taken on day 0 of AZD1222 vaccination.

The CDR3 loop is CASSYAGIDTQYF. CDR3 DNA sequence: TGTGCCAGCAGTTACGCGGGGATCGATACGCAGTATTTT. V gene TRBV6-5 combines with J gene TRBJ2-3, with D tentatively TRBD2 (6 bases). The CDR3 extends over 13 amino acids. The V end lost 2 bases, the J end lost 6 bases, and 9 bases lay between the germline ends. CDR1 and CDR2 from the germline V gene are MNHEY and SVGAGI.